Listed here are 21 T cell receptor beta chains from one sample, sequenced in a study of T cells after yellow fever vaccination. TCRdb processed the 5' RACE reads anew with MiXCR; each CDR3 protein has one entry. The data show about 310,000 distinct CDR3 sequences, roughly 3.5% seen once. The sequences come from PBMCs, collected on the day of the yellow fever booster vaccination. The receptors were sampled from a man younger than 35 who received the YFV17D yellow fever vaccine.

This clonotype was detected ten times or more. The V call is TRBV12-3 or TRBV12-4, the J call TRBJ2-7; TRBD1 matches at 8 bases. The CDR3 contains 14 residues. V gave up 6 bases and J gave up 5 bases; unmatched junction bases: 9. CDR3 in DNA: TGTGCCAGCAGGCACAGGGGGAAACCAAACGAGCAGTACGTC. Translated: CASRHRGKPNEQYV.

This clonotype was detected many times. Here the CDR3 reads CASSKRTRGTDTQYF. As DNA, the CDR3 is TGTGCCAGCAGTAAACGGACTAGGGGCACAGATACGCAGTATTTT. The rearrangement uses TRBV6-5 and TRBJ2-3, with 7 bases lining up with TRBD2. Germline assignment: CDR1 MNHEY and CDR2 SVGAGI. V shed 5 bases and J 1 base; nucleotides not matched to a gene: 6. The CDR3 has 15 residues.

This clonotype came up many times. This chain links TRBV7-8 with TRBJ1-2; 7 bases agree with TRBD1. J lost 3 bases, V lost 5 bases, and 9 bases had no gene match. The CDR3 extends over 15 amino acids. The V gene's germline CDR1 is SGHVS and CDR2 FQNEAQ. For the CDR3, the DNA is TGTGCCAGCAGCAACCGGGACAGAGCATACTATGGCTACACCTTC. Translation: CASSNRDRAYYGYTF.

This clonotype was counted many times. CDR3 region: CASSQDSPRGGGTQYF. CDR3 DNA: TGCGCCAGCAGCCAAGATAGCCCGCGGGGGGGAGGGACCCAGTACTTC. This chain uses TRBV4-3 with TRBJ2-5, with 9 bases lining up with TRBD2. Germline CDR1 is LGHNA and CDR2 is YSLEER. The CDR3 runs 16 residues. V gave up 0 bases and J gave up 7 bases; unmatched junction bases: 9.

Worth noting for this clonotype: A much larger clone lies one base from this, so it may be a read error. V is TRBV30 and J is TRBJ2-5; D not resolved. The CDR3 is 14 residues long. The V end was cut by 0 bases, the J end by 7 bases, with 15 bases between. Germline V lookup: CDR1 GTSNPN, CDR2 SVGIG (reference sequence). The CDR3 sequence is CAWSVSSSGVTQYF. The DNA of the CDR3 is TGTGCCTGGAGTGTATCTTCCTCCGGAGTGACCCAGTACTTC.

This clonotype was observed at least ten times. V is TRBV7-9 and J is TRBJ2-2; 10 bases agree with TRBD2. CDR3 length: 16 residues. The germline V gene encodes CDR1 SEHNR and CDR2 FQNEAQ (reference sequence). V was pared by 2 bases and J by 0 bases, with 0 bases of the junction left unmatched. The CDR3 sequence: CASSLSGGANTGELFF. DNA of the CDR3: TGTGCCAGCAGCTTAAGCGGGGGGGCGAACACCGGGGAGCTGTTTTTT.

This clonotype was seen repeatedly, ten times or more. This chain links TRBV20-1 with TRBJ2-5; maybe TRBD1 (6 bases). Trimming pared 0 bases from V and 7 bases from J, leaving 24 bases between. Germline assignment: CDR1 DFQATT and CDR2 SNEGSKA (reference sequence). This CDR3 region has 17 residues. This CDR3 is CSARDLYRILEGGTQYF. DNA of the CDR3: TGCAGTGCTAGAGATCTGTATAGGATACTAGAAGGGGGGACCCAGTACTTC.

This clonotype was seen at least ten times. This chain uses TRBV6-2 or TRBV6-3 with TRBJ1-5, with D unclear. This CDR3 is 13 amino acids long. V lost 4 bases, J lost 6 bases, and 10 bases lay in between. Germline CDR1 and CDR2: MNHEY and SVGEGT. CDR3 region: CASSWERVQPQHF. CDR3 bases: TGTGCCAGCAGTTGGGAGCGGGTTCAGCCCCAGCATTTT.

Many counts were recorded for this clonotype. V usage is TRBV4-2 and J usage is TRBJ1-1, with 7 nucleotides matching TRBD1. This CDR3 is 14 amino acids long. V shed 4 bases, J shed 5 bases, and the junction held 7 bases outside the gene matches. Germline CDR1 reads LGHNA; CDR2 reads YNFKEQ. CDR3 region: CASSPGTVGTEAFF. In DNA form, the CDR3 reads TGTGCCAGCAGCCCAGGGACAGTAGGGACTGAAGCTTTCTTT.

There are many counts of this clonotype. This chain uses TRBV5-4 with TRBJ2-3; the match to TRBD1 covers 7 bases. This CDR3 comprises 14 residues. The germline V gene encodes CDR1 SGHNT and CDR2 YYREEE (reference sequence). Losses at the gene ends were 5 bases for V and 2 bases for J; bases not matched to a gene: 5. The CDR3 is CASRAGGDTDTQYF. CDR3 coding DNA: TGTGCCAGCAGGGCAGGGGGTGACACAGATACGCAGTATTTT. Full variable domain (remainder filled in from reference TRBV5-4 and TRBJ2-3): ETGVTQSPTHLIKTRGQQVTLRCSSQSGHNTVSWYQQALGQGPQFIFQYYREEENGRGNFPPRFSGLQFPNYSSELNVNALELDDSALYLCASRAGGDTDTQYFGPGTRLTVL.

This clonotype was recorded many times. The CDR3 region has the DNA TGTGCCAGTAGTTTCGGACTAGCGGGGTTTCGCGCAGATACGCAGTATTTT. Translating gives CASSFGLAGFRADTQYF. V gene TRBV19 combines with J gene TRBJ2-3; 12 bases are shared with TRBD2. With 5 bases clipped from V and 4 bases from J, the junction kept 10 bases outside the gene matches. Germline lookup yields CDR1 LNHDA and CDR2 SQIVND (reference sequence). CDR3 size: 17 residues.

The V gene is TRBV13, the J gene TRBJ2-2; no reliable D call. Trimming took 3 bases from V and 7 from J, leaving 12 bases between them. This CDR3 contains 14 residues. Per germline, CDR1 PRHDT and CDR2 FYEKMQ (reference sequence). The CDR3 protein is CASSFSRHGGELFF. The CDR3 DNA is TGTGCCAGCAGCTTTTCGCGACACGGCGGGGAGCTGTTTTTT.

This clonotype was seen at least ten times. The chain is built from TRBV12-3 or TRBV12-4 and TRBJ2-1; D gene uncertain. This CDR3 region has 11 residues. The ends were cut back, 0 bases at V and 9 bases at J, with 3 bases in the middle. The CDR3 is CASSLAGEQFF. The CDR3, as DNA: TGTGCCAGCAGTTTAGCGGGTGAGCAGTTCTTC.

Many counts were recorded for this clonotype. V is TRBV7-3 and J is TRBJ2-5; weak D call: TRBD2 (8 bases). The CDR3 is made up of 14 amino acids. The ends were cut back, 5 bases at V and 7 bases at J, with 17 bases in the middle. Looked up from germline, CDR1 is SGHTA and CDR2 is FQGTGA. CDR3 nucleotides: TGTGCCAGCAGCCCCGGGAGGGGGCGGATGACCCAGTACTTC. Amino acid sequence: CASSPGRGRMTQYF.

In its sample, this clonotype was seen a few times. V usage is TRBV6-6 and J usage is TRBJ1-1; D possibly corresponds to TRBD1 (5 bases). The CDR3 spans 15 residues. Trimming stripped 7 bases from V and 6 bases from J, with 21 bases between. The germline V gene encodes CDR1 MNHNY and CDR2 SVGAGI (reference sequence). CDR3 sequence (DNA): TGTGCCAGCACCCAGGGTTATGGGATAGGCCCTGAAGCTTTCTTT. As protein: CASTQGYGIGPEAFF.

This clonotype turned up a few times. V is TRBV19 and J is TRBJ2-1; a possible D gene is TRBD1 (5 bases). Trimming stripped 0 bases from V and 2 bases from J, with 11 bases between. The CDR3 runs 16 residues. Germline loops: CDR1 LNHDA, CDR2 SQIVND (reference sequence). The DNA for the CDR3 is TGTGCCAGTAGTATAGATAAGGGGCTACCCTACAATGAGCAGTTCTTC. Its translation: CASSIDKGLPYNEQFF.

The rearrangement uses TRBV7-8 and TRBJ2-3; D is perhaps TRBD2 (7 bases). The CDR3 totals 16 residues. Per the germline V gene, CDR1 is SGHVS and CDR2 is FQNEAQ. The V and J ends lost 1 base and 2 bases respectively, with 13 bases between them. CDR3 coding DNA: TGTGCCAGCAGCTTAGGGCGGGGGCCCTACACAGATACGCAGTATTTT. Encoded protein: CASSLGRGPYTDTQYF.

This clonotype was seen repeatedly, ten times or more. The DNA of the CDR3 is TGTGCCATCAGCCTCGATCCGAGGGGGGAGACCCAGTACTTC. It specifies CAISLDPRGETQYF. The chain has TRBV10-3 and TRBJ2-5; D is perhaps TRBD1 (6 bases). CDR1 and CDR2 from the germline V gene are ENHRY and SYGVKD. Trimming cost V 6 bases and J 5 bases, with 16 bases left between them. CDR3 length: 14 amino acids.

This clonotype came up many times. CDR3 sequence: CASSSGGGTYEQYF. The CDR3 region has the DNA TGCGCCAGCAGCTCCGGCGGGGGGACCTACGAGCAGTACTTC. The chain employs TRBV5-1 and TRBJ2-7; TRBD2 agrees at 8 bases. Trimming took 3 bases from V and 2 from J; bases not matched to a gene: 4. Germline values: CDR1 SGHRS, CDR2 YFSETQ. The CDR3 loop spans 14 amino acids.

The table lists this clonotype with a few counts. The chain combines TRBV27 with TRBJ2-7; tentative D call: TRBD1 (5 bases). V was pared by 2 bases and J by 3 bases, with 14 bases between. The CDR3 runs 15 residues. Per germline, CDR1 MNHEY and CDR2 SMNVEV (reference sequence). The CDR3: CASSLGPTGYYEQYF. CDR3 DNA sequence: TGTGCCAGCAGTTTAGGACCCACAGGCTACTACGAGCAGTACTTC.

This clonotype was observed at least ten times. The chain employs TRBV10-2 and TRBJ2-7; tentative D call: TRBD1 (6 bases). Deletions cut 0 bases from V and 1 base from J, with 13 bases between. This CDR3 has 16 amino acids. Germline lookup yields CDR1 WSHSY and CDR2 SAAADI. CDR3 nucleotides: TGCGCCAGCAGTGAGTCGGGGACATGGACATCCTACGAGCAGTACTTC. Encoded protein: CASSESGTWTSYEQYF.